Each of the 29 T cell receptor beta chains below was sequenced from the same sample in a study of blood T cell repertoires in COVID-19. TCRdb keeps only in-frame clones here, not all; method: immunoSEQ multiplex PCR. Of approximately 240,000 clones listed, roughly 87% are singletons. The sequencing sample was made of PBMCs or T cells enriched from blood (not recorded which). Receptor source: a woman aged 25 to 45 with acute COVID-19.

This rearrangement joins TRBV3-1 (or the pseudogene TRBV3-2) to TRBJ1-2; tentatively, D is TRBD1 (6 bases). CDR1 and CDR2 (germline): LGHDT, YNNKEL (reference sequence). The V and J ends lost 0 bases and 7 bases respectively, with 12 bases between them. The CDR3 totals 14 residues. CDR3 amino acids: CASSQEYRASGYTF. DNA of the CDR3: TGTGCCAGCAGCCAAGAGTACAGGGCATCTGGCTACACCTTC.

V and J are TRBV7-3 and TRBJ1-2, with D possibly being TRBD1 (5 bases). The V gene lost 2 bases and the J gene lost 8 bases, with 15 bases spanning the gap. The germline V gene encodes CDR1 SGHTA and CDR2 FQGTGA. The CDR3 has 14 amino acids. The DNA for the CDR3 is TGTGCCAGCAGCTTATGTGTGGCAGGGCAAGGCTACACCTTC. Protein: CASSLCVAGQGYTF. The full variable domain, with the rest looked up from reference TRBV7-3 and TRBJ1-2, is GAGVSQTPSNKVTEKGKYVELRCDPISGHTALYWYRQSLGQGPEFLIYFQGTGAADDSGLPNDRFFAVRPEGSVSTLKIQRTERGDSAVYLCASSLCVAGQGYTFGSGTRLTVV.

CDR3 protein: CASGHDNEQFF. The DNA for the CDR3 is TGTGCCAGCGGACACGACAATGAGCAGTTCTTC. This chain uses TRBV6-5 with TRBJ2-1; TRBD1 is a possible D gene (5 bases). Germline CDR1 MNHEY, CDR2 SVGAGI. The CDR3 consists of 11 residues. Trimming removed 8 bases at V and 5 bases at J, with 7 bases between.

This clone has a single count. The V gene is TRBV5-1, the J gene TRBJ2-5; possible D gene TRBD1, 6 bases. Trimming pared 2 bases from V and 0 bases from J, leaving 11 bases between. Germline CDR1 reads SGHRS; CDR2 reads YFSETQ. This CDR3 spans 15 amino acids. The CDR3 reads CASSFSRGYQETQYF. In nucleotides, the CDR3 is TGCGCCAGCAGCTTCTCCAGGGGCTACCAAGAGACCCAGTACTTC. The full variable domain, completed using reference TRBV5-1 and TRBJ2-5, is KAGVTQTPRYLIKTRGQQVTLSCSPISGHRSVSWYQQTPGQGLQFLFEYFSETQRNKGNFPGRFSGRQFSNSRSEMNVSTLELGDSALYLCASSFSRGYQETQYFGPGTRLLVL.

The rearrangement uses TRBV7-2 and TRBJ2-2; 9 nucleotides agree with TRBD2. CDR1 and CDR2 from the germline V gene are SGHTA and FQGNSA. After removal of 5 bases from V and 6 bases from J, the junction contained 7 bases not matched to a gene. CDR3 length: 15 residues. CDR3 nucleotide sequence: TGTGCCAGCAGCGCGCTCGCGGGGGGGCCCGGGGAGCTGTTTTTT. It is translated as CASSALAGGPGELFF.

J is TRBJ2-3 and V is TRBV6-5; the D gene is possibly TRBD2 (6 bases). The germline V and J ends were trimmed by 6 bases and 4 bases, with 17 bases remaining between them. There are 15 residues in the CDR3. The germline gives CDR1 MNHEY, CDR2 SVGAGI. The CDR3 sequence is CASRRVTGTSDTQYF. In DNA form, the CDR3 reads TGTGCCAGCAGGAGAGTTACCGGGACTTCAGATACGCAGTATTTT.

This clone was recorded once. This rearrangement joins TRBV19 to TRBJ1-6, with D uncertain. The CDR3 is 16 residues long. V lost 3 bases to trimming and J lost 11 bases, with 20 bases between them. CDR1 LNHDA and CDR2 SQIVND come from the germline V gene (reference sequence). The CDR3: CASSIAIGNLPPPLHF. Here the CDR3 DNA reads TGTGCCAGTAGTATTGCCATCGGGAACCTTCCTCCACCCCTCCACTTT.

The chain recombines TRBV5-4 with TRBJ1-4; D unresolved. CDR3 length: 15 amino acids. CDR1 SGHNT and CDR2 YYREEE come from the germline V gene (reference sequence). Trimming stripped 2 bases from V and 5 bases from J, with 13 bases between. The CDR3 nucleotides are TGTGCCAGCAGCTTTTCTAACGGGAGGAATGAAAAACTGTTTTTT. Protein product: CASSFSNGRNEKLFF.

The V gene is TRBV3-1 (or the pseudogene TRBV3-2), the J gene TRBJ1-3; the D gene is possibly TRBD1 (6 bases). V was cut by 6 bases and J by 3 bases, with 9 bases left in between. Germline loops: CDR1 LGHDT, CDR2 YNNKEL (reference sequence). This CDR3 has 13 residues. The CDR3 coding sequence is TGTGCCAGCAGGAGGACAGTTGGAAACACCATATATTTT. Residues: CASRRTVGNTIYF.

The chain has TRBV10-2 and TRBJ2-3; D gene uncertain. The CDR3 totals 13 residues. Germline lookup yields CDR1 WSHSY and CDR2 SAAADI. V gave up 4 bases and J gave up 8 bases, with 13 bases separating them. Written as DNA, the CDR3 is TGCGCCAGCAGTGTGGGTCGTGGCGGTACGCAGTATTTT. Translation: CASSVGRGGTQYF.

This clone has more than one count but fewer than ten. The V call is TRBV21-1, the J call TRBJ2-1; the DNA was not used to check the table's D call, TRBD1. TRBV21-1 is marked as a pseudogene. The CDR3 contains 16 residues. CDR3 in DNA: TGTGCCAGCAGCAAAATCAGGGGTCCCTTCTACAATGAGCAGTTCTTC. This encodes CASSKIRGPFYNEQFF.

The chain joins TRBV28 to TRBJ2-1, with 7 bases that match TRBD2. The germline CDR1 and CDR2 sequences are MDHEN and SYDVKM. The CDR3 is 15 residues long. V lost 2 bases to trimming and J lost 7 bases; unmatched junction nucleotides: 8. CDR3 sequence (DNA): TGTGCCAGCAGTTTAGTCGCGGGAGTTGGAAATGAGCAGTTCTTC. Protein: CASSLVAGVGNEQFF.

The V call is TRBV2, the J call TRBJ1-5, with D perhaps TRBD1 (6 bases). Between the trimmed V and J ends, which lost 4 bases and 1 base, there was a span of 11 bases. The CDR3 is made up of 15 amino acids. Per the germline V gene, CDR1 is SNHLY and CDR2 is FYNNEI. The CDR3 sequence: CASSGRGGSNQPQHF. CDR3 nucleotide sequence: TGTGCCAGCAGTGGAAGGGGGGGCAGCAATCAGCCCCAGCATTTT.

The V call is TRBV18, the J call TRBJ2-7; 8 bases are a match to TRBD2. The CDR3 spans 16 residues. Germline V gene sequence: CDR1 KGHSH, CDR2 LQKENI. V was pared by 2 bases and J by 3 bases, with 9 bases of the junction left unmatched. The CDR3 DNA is TGTGCCAGCTCACCAAAGGGCGGGAGGCCACTCTACGAGCAGTACTTC. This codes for CASSPKGGRPLYEQYF.

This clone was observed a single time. The CDR3 sequence is CASRLRGGEGTQYF. The CDR3 bases are TGTGCCAGCAGATTGCGGGGGGGCGAGGGGACCCAGTACTTC. The chain couples TRBV5-4 to TRBJ2-5, with 9 bases lining up with TRBD2. Germline V gene data show CDR1 as SGHNT and CDR2 as YYREEE (reference sequence). Trimming took 5 bases from V and 7 from J; bases not matched to a gene: 9. The CDR3 consists of 14 residues.

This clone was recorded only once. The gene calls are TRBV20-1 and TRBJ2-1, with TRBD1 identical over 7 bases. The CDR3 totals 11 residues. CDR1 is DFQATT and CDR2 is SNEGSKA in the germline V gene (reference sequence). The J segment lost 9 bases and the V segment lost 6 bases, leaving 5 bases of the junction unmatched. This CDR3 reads CSAGTAIEQFF. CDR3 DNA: TGCAGTGCCGGGACAGCCATTGAGCAGTTCTTC.

For the CDR3, the DNA is TGTGCCAGAGGGGCCGGGACAGGGGCCTACGAGCAGTACTTC. Residues: CARGAGTGAYEQYF. The J gene is TRBJ2-7, the V gene TRBV2, with 10 nucleotides matching TRBD1. The germline gives CDR1 SNHLY, CDR2 FYNNEI. V trimming: 9 bases; J trimming: 2 bases; junction bases outside the gene matches: 7. The CDR3 loop spans 14 amino acids.

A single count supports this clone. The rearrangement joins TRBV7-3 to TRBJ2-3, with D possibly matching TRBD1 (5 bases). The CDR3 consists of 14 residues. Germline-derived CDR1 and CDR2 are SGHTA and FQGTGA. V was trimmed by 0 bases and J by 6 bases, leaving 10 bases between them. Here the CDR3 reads CASSLTGVGDTQYF. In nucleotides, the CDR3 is TGTGCCAGCAGCTTAACAGGGGTAGGGGATACGCAGTATTTT.

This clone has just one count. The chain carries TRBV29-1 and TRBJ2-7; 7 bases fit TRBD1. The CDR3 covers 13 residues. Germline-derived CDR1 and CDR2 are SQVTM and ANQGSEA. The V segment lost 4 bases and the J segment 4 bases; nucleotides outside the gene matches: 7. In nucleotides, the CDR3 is TGCAGCGTTGGAACAGGGGAAGGGTACGAGCAGTACTTC. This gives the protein CSVGTGEGYEQYF.

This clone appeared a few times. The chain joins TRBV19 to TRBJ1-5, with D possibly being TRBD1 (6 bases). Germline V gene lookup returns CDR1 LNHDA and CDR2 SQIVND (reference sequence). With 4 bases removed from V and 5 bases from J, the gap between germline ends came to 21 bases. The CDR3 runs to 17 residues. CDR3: CASSTGTHNPNDQPQHF. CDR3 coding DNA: TGTGCCAGTAGTACCGGGACACATAATCCCAATGATCAGCCCCAGCATTTT.

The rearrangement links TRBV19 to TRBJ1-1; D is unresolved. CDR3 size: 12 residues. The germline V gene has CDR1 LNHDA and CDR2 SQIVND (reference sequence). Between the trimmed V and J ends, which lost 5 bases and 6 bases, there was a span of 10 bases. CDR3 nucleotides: TGTGCCAGTAGTCACCGGGTTGCTGAAGCTTTCTTT. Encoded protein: CASSHRVAEAFF.

CDR3 amino acids: CASSRGQGNEKLFF. CDR3 nucleotides: TGCGCCAGCAGCCGGGGACAGGGGAATGAAAAACTGTTTTTT. J is TRBJ1-4 and V is TRBV5-1; 10 bases are shared with TRBD1. V shed 4 bases, J shed 5 bases, and the junction held 2 bases outside the gene matches. Germline V gene data show CDR1 as SGHRS and CDR2 as YFSETQ. CDR3 length equals 14 residues. Full variable domain (remainder filled in from reference TRBV5-1 and TRBJ1-4): KAGVTQTPRYLIKTRGQQVTLSCSPISGHRSVSWYQQTPGQGLQFLFEYFSETQRNKGNFPGRFSGRQFSNSRSEMNVSTLELGDSALYLCASSRGQGNEKLFFGSGTQLSVL.

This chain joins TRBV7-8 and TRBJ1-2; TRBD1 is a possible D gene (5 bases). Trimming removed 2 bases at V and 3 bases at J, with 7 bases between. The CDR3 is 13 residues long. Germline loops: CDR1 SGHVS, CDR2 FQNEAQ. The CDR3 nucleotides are TGTGCCAGCAGCTTAAAACAGGACTATGGCTACACCTTC. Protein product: CASSLKQDYGYTF.

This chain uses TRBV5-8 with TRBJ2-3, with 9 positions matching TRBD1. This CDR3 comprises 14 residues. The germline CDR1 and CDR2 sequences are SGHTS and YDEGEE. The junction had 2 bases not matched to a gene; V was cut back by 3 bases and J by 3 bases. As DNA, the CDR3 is TGTGCCAGCAGCTCCGGACAGGGGACAGATACGCAGTATTTT. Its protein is CASSSGQGTDTQYF.

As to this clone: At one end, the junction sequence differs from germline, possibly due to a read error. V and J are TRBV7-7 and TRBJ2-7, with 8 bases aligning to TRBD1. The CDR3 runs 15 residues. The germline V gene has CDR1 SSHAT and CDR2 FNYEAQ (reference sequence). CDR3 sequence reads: CASSFRNGQGYEQYF. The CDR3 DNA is TGTGCTAGCAGCTTTAGGAACGGACAGGGCTACGAGCAGTACTTC. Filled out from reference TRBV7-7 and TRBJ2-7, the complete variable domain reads GAGVSQSPRYKVTKRGQDVTLRCDPISSHATLYWYQQALGQGPEFLTYFNYEAQPDKSGLPSDRFSAERPEGSISTLTIQRTEQRDSAMYRCASSFRNGQGYEQYFGPGTRLTVT.

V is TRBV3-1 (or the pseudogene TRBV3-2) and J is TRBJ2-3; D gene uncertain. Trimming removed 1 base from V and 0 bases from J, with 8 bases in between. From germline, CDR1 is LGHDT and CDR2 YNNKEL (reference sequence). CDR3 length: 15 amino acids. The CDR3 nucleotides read TGTGCCAGCAGCCAAGCGGCGGTTAGCACAGATACGCAGTATTTT. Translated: CASSQAAVSTDTQYF.

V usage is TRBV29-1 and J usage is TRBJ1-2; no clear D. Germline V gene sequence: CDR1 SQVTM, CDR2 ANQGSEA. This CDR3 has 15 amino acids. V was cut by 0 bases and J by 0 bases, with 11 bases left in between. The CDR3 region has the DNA TGCAGCGTTGAAGATCGTGAAGGAGCTAACTATGGCTACACCTTC. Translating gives CSVEDREGANYGYTF.

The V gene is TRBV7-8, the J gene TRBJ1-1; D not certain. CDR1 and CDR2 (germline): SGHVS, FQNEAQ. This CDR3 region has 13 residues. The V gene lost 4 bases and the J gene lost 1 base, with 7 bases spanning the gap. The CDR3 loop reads CASSSRQNTEAFF. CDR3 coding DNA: TGTGCCAGCAGCTCCAGACAGAACACTGAAGCTTTCTTT. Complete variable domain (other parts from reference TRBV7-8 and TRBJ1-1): GAGVSQSPRYKVAKRGQDVALRCDPISGHVSLFWYQQALGQGPEFLTYFQNEAQLDKSGLPSDRFFAERPEGSVSTLKIQRTQQEDSAVYLCASSSRQNTEAFFGQGTRLTVV.

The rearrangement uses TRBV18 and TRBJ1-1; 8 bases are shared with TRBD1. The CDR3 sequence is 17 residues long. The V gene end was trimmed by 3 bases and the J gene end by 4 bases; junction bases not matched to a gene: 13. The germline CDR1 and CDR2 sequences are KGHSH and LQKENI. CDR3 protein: CASSPRTGIREGTEAFF. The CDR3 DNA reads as TGTGCCAGCTCACCTCGGACAGGGATCCGAGAGGGCACTGAAGCTTTCTTT.